This T cell receptor (beta chain) was retrieved from a study of blood T cell repertoires in COVID-19. V lost 6 bases and J lost 6; bases outside the gene matches: 8. The CDR3 covers 15 residues. Germline lookup yields CDR1 LNHDA and CDR2 SQIVND (reference sequence). Clones were read by immunoSEQ multiplex PCR, and TCRdb kept only the in-frame ones, dropping some. The sample shows a few hundred thousand clones, about 87% of them seen only once. Sequenced sample: PBMCs or T cells enriched from blood (not recorded which). The chain joins TRBV19 to TRBJ1-5; 10 bases fit TRBD1. This clonotype originated in a woman younger than 30 who had recovered from COVID-19. The CDR3 coding sequence is TGTGCCAGTAGGACTGGACAGGGGGGTATTCAGCCCCAGCATTTT. It codes for CASRTGQGGIQPQHF. The whole variable domain, remainder taken from reference TRBV19 and TRBJ1-5, is DGGITQSPKYLFRKEGQNVTLSCEQNLNHDAMYWYRQDPGQGLRLIYYSQIVNDFQKGDIAEGYSVSREKKESFPLTVTSAQKNPTAFYLCASRTGQGGIQPQHFGDGTRLSIL.